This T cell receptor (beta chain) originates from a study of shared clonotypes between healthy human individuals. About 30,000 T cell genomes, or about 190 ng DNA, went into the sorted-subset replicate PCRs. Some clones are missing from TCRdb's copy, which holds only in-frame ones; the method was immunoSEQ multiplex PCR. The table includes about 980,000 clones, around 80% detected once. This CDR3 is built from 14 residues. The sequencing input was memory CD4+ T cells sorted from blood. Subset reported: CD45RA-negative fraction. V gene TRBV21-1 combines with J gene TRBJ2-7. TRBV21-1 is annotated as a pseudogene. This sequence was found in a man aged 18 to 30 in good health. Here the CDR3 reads CASSKGGYSYEQYF. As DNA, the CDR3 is TGTGCCAGCAGCAAAGGGGGGTACTCCTACGAGCAGTACTTC.